Below, one T cell receptor (beta chain) is given with its context. This entry comes from a study of early T cells in non-severe SARS-CoV-2 infection. One entry per CDR3 protein results from TCRdb running MiXCR on the 5' RACE reads. The sample yields 75,000 to 100,000 distinct CDR3 sequences, 16% seen once. The germline V gene has CDR1 SGHVS and CDR2 FQNEAQ. V lost 4 bases, J lost 7 bases, and 9 bases stayed unmatched. The CDR3 runs to 15 residues. This rearrangement joins TRBV7-8 to TRBJ2-5; TRBD2 agrees at 10 bases. The clonotype originates from an adult who was a healthcare worker with PCR-confirmed SARS-CoV-2 infection or an uninfected control (not recorded which). Sequenced input: whole blood. The CDR3 nucleotides are TGTGCCAGCAGCTCCGGGACTAGCGAATCGGCGACCCAGTACTTC. Its protein is CASSSGTSESATQYF.